These 23 T cell receptor beta chains came from one sample sequenced in a study of blood T cell repertoires in COVID-19. Profiled with immunoSEQ multiplex PCR; TCRdb holds only in-frame clones, not every one. Of 85,000 to 120,000 clones in the sample, roughly 87% were seen once. The specimen sequenced was peripheral blood. The receptor source for this set is a woman between 50 and 59 years old with COVID-19, enrolled during active disease.

This rearrangement joins TRBV19 to TRBJ2-7; D possibly corresponds to TRBD1 (6 bases). V shed 5 bases and J shed 2 bases, with 22 bases lying between them. CDR1 LNHDA and CDR2 SQIVND come from the germline V gene (reference sequence). The CDR3 extends over 17 amino acids. The CDR3 loop reads CASSPPLAQGRAYEQYF. CDR3 coding DNA: TGTGCCAGTAGTCCTCCTTTGGCACAGGGCCGCGCCTACGAGCAGTACTTC.

The V gene is TRBV29-1, the J gene TRBJ2-6; 7 nucleotides align to TRBD1. Trimming cost V 6 bases and J 0 bases; bases outside gene matches: 11. This CDR3 is built from 17 residues. Germline-derived CDR1 and CDR2 are SQVTM and ANQGSEA. CDR3 sequence: CSVSSRDSVSGANVLTF. CDR3 nucleotide sequence: TGCAGCGTGAGTAGCCGGGACAGCGTCTCTGGGGCCAACGTCCTGACTTTC.

V is TRBV12-5 and J is TRBJ2-3; 9 nucleotides align to TRBD2. The CDR3 runs 15 residues. Germline V gives CDR1 LGHNT, CDR2 FRNRAP. Trimming removed 1 base from V and 8 bases from J; junction bases left unmatched: 7. For the CDR3, the DNA is TGTGCTAGTGGTTTGGGGCTAGCGGGGCCACCTACGCAGTATTTT. Translated: CASGLGLAGPPTQYF.

This chain links TRBV7-8 with TRBJ1-2, with 8 bases lining up with TRBD1. This CDR3 comprises 13 residues. The trim removed 5 bases at V and 8 bases at J, leaving 7 bases unmatched. CDR1 SGHVS and CDR2 FQNEAQ come from the germline V gene. The CDR3 DNA reads as TGTGCCAGCAGCCGGACAGGGTTAGGAGGCTACACCTTC. Translated, it gives CASSRTGLGGYTF.

V and J are TRBV5-1 and TRBJ1-1; D may be TRBD1 (5 bases). CDR3 length equals 13 residues. CDR1 and CDR2 from the germline V gene are SGHRS and YFSETQ. Deletions cut 4 bases from V and 1 base from J, with 8 bases between. The CDR3 nucleotides read TGCGCCAGCAGCCAGACAGCGAACACTGAAGCTTTCTTT. It codes for CASSQTANTEAFF.

This clone was recorded a few times. V and J are TRBV6-6 and TRBJ2-7; possible D gene TRBD1, 5 bases. The ends were cut back, 2 bases at V and 5 bases at J, with 13 bases in the middle. CDR3 length equals 14 residues. CDR1 MNHNY and CDR2 SVGAGI come from the germline V gene (reference sequence). The CDR3 sequence: CASSYSPGRDEQYF. The CDR3 DNA reads as TGTGCCAGCAGTTACAGTCCAGGGCGTGACGAGCAGTACTTC.

This clone was detected a few times. The chain carries TRBV7-2 and TRBJ2-5, with a tentative D call TRBD2 (6 bases). This CDR3 comprises 15 residues. The germline gives CDR1 SGHTA, CDR2 FQGNSA. Trimming stripped 5 bases from V and 3 bases from J, with 16 bases between. The CDR3 reads CASSATGGSKETQYF. The DNA of the CDR3 is TGTGCCAGCAGCGCTACCGGGGGATCCAAAGAGACCCAGTACTTC.

This sequence joins TRBV18 and TRBJ2-7; 14 nucleotides agree with TRBD2. Per germline, CDR1 KGHSH and CDR2 LQKENI. Trimming cost V 3 bases and J 2 bases; bases outside gene matches: 0. The CDR3 totals 15 residues. The CDR3 spells CASSPGLAGAYEQYF. The DNA of the CDR3 is TGTGCCAGCTCACCGGGACTAGCGGGAGCCTACGAGCAGTACTTC.

The chain carries TRBV7-2 and TRBJ2-5; 7 bases map to TRBD2. V shed 5 bases and J 1 base; nucleotides not matched to a gene: 4. The CDR3 is made up of 14 amino acids. Germline assignment: CDR1 SGHTA and CDR2 FQGNSA. This chain's CDR3 is CASSNPGGQETQYF. The CDR3 nucleotides are TGTGCCAGCAGCAACCCGGGAGGCCAAGAGACCCAGTACTTC.

The chain uses TRBV9 and TRBJ2-5; D is ambiguous. Germline loops: CDR1 SGDLS, CDR2 YYNGEE. This CDR3 region has 13 residues. Trimming removed 0 bases from V and 2 bases from J, with 5 bases in between. As DNA, the CDR3 is TGTGCCAGCAGCGTAGGTCAGCAAGAGACCCAGTACTTC. Amino acids: CASSVGQQETQYF.

This rearrangement joins TRBV7-9 to TRBJ1-2; TRBD1 is a possible D gene (6 bases). Germline CDR1 is SEHNR and CDR2 is FQNEAQ (reference sequence). Trimming pared 4 bases from V and 3 bases from J, leaving 15 bases between. The CDR3 covers 15 residues. The CDR3, as DNA: TGTGCCAGCAGCTCCCCGGACAAGGGGGACTATGGCTACACCTTC. Amino acid sequence: CASSSPDKGDYGYTF.

The rearrangement joins TRBV30 to TRBJ1-2; no firm D call. Germline CDR1 GTSNPN, CDR2 SVGIG (reference sequence). The ends were cut back, 1 base at V and 4 bases at J, with 7 bases in the middle. The CDR3 contains 12 residues. The CDR3 loop reads CAWSEIGYGYTF. The CDR3 coding sequence is TGTGCCTGGAGTGAGATCGGCTATGGCTACACCTTC.

This sequence joins TRBV3-1 (or the pseudogene TRBV3-2) and TRBJ2-5; 8 nucleotides match TRBD1. The CDR3 consists of 14 residues. V lost 0 bases, J lost 9 bases, and 6 bases stayed unmatched. The germline gives CDR1 LGHDT, CDR2 YNNKEL (reference sequence). CDR3 sequence: CASSQEQGGRAQYF. DNA of the CDR3: TGTGCCAGCAGCCAAGAACAGGGGGGTCGGGCCCAGTACTTC.

The genes are TRBV5-5 and TRBJ2-1, with TRBD1 matching over 9 bases. The CDR3 has 14 residues. V lost 7 bases, J lost 2 bases, and 4 bases stayed unmatched. Germline V lookup: CDR1 SGHKS, CDR2 YYEKEE (reference sequence). The CDR3 nucleotides read TGTGCCAGCTTGGGGGACAGGGCCTACAATGAGCAGTTCTTC. Residues: CASLGDRAYNEQFF.

This clone appeared once. The chain recombines TRBV27 with TRBJ2-1; the D is unclear. The CDR3 consists of 13 residues. Looked up from germline, CDR1 is MNHEY and CDR2 is SMNVEV (reference sequence). Trimming removed 0 bases from V and 8 bases from J, with 8 bases in between. In DNA, the CDR3 is TGTGCCAGCAGTTTATCGGGTGACTATGAGCAGTTCTTC. Translated, it gives CASSLSGDYEQFF.

The rearrangement links TRBV29-1 to TRBJ2-3, with 7 bases aligning to TRBD2. The J segment lost 2 bases and the V segment lost 8 bases, leaving 7 bases of the junction unmatched. The CDR3 length is 13 residues. Germline assignment: CDR1 SQVTM and CDR2 ANQGSEA. The DNA of the CDR3 is TGCAGCTCGCGGGGGATCCTCACAGATACGCAGTATTTT. Amino acids: CSSRGILTDTQYF.

This chain uses TRBV5-5 with TRBJ1-5; D might be TRBD1 (6 bases). Germline V CDR1 and CDR2: SGHKS, YYEKEE (reference sequence). Trimming shortened V by 0 bases and J by 0 bases, and 19 bases separated the two germline ends. CDR3 length equals 19 residues. CDR3 region: CASSLEGMGRGFSNQPQHF. DNA for the CDR3: TGTGCCAGCAGCTTGGAGGGTATGGGCAGGGGTTTTAGCAATCAGCCCCAGCATTTT. Full variable domain (missing parts from reference TRBV5-5 and TRBJ1-5): DAGVTQSPTHLIKTRGQQVTLRCSPISGHKSVSWYQQVLGQGPQFIFQYYEKEERGRGNFPDRFSARQFPNYSSELNVNALLLGDSALYLCASSLEGMGRGFSNQPQHFGDGTRLSIL.

The CDR3 sequence is CASSRRDRGDTQYF. CDR3 in DNA: TGTGCCAGCAGCCGCCGGGACAGGGGTGATACGCAGTATTTT. The V call is TRBV3-1 (or the pseudogene TRBV3-2), the J call TRBJ2-3, with TRBD1 matching 10 bases. The length of the CDR3 is 14 residues. The junction had 4 bases not matched to a gene; V was cut back by 4 bases and J by 6 bases. Germline V gives CDR1 LGHDT, CDR2 YNNKEL (reference sequence).

V and J are TRBV1 and TRBJ2-1; TRBD1, as called in the table, went unchecked against the DNA. TRBV1 is assigned pseudogene status. This CDR3 is 16 amino acids long. The CDR3 spells CTSSQDRGQPGDEQFF. The CDR3, as DNA: TGCACCAGCAGCCAAGATAGGGGACAGCCAGGGGATGAGCAGTTCTTC.

This clone has just a few counts. The rearrangement links TRBV18 to TRBJ1-1, with D uncertain. This CDR3 has 13 residues. V was shortened by 6 bases and J by 0 bases, with 8 bases between the two germline ends. In germline, CDR1 is KGHSH, CDR2 LQKENI. This CDR3 is CASSLNMNTEAFF. In DNA, the CDR3 is TGTGCCAGCTCCCTCAACATGAACACTGAAGCTTTCTTT.

V and J are TRBV7-2 and TRBJ2-5, with D maybe TRBD2 (6 bases). Trimming removed 4 bases at V and 1 base at J, with 16 bases between. This CDR3 comprises 16 residues. From germline, CDR1 is SGHTA and CDR2 FQGNSA. The CDR3 sequence: CASSSAPRDRQETQYF. The CDR3 DNA is TGTGCCAGCAGCTCAGCCCCGCGGGACCGCCAAGAGACCCAGTACTTC.

Note on this clone: At one end, the junction sequence differs from germline, possibly due to a read error. V and J are TRBV4-1 and TRBJ1-2; 7 positions agree with TRBD1. The germline V gene has CDR1 MGHRA and CDR2 YSYEKL. This CDR3 is 16 amino acids long. This CDR3 reads CASRQEKGAPNYGYTF. CDR3 bases: TGCGCCAGCAGACAAGAGAAGGGGGCCCCTAACTATGGCTACACCTTC.

This clone was seen a few times. The chain is built from TRBV5-4 and TRBJ1-6, with TRBD1 matching 10 bases. Germline-derived CDR1 and CDR2 are SGHNT and YYREEE (reference sequence). With V trimmed by 4 bases and J by 11 bases, 9 bases remained unmatched. The CDR3 runs to 15 residues. The CDR3 loop is CASSGTGEGGTPLHF. DNA of the CDR3: TGTGCCAGCAGCGGGACAGGGGAAGGGGGAACACCCCTCCACTTT.